This T cell receptor (beta chain) is drawn from a study of blood T cell repertoires in COVID-19. Study as a whole: Samples of COVID-19 (acute and convalescent) were obtained from the United States, Italy and Spain. T cells, B-cell-depleted T cells, or PBMCs supplied cDNA or gDNA.

The CDR3 sequence is 13 residues long. In germline, CDR1 is SQVTM, CDR2 ANQGSEA. With 7 bases clipped from V and 5 bases from J, the junction kept 7 bases outside the gene matches. The sample holds one count of this clone. Original processing notes: Amplification from reference gene primers served as the basis for estimated nucleated cell counts. TCRdb keeps only in-frame clones here, not all; method: immunoSEQ multiplex PCR. Clone size and V and J calls were adopted from that table, with D and trimming inferred from the DNA. The sample has under 350,000 clones, around 90% seen once. Enrolment of Seattle patients took place during active infection, and they were followed longitudinally.

The V call is TRBV29-1, the J call TRBJ1-1; 10 positions match TRBD1. Input material: peripheral blood. This sequence originates from a woman aged 25-40 years with COVID-19, enrolled during active disease. CDR3 loop: CSALTGGFTEAFF. The CDR3 coding sequence is TGCAGCGCATTGACAGGGGGCTTTACTGAAGCTTTCTTT.